The clone carrying this T cell receptor beta chain came up a few times. What it binds is unknown. These data belong to a study of T cells in Graves' hyperthyroidism and ophthalmopathy. Study findings and constraints: Ophthalmopathy was model-predicted a median about 7.1 months pre-onset. Among clonotypes expanded in thyroid above 0.001, most were also found in blood.

RNA transcripts yielded amplified TCR beta CDR3 regions. A set of HTBI primers served as the primers for a first-round RT-PCR of the TCR CDR3. One entry per CDR3 protein results from TCRdb running MiXCR on the multiplex PCR reads. The sample includes a few hundred thousand distinct CDR3 sequences, 14% of them seen just once. CDR1 is ENHRY and CDR2 is SYGVKD in the germline V gene. There are 18 residues in the CDR3. J was trimmed by 6 bases and V by 3 bases; bases with no gene match: 9. Criteria for exclusion of patients were uncontrolled infection, other autoimmune disease, pregnancy or lactation. Diagnoses were made from clinical symptoms, serum measures (thyroxine and TRAb), thyroid ultrasound and orbital computed tomography.

The chain is built from TRBV10-3 and TRBJ2-2; TRBD2 aligns across 14 bases. Sequenced sample: blood. The TCR comes from a woman younger than 45 with Graves' ophthalmopathy. CDR3 loop: CAISEPKGLAGVPGELFF. The CDR3 DNA is TGTGCCATCAGTGAACCAAAGGGACTAGCGGGGGTTCCCGGGGAGCTGTTTTTT.